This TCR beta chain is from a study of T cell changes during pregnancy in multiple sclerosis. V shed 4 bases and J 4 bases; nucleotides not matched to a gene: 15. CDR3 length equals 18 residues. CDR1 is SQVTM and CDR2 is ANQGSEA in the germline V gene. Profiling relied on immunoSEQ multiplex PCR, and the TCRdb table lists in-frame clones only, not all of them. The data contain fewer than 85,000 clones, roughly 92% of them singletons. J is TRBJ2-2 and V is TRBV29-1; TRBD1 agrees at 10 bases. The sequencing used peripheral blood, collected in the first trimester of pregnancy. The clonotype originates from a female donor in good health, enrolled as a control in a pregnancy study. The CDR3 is CSVAPGTGAPKGTGELFF. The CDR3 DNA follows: TGCAGCGTTGCCCCCGGGACAGGGGCTCCAAAGGGCACCGGGGAGCTGTTTTTT.